This T cell receptor beta chain was identified in a study of blood T cells in healthy people across ages. Aged roughly 6 to 100, donors were systemically healthy Caucasians from Russia. PCR was performed a second time for 7 to 11 cycles using a sample-barcoded 5' primer and a J-beta primer mix. From the 5' RACE reads, TCRdb called clonotypes with MiXCR, one entry per CDR3 protein. The sample includes roughly 2 million distinct CDR3 sequences, around half of them seen just once. The CDR3 totals 13 residues. V was pared by 5 bases and J by 5 bases, with 12 bases between. Germline CDR1 SEHNR, CDR2 FQNEAQ (reference sequence).

The specimen was blood. The chain employs TRBV7-9 and TRBJ2-5; D is undetermined. The receptor comes from a middle-aged woman in good health. CDR3 sequence: CASSPSSPETQYF. The CDR3 nucleotides are TGTGCCAGCAGCCCCTCGAGTCCGGAGACCCAGTACTTC.